This T cell receptor (beta chain) was recorded in a study of technical replicates of blood from several donors. This table comes from immunoSEQ multiplex PCR, and its TCRdb copy is limited to in-frame clones, with some not included. The sample has 65,000 to 95,000 clones; roughly 85% are singletons. This CDR3 has 13 amino acids. V was pared by 5 bases and J by 1 base, with 4 bases of the junction left unmatched. Germline CDR1 SQVTM, CDR2 ANQGSEA. The sequence derives from a human donor in good health. Some clones in this sample may be carry-over from other donors' samples. V usage is TRBV29-1 and J usage is TRBJ1-1, with 7 bases lining up with TRBD1. Material for sequencing was PBMCs. The CDR3, as DNA: TGCAGCGTTAACAGGGGTGGGAACACTGAAGCTTTCTTT. This sequence encodes CSVNRGGNTEAFF.